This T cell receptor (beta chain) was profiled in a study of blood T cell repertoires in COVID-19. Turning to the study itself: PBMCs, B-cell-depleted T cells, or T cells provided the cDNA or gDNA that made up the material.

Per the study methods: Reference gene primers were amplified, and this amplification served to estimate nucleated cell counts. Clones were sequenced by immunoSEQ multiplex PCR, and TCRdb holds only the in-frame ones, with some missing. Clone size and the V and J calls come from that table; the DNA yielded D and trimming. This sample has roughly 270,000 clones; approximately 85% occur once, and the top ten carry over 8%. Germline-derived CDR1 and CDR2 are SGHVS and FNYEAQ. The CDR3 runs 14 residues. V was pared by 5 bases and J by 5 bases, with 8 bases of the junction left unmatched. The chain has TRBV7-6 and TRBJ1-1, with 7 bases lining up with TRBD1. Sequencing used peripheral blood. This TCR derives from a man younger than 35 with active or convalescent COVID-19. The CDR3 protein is CASSPYRGGTEAFF. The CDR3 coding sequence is TGTGCCAGCAGCCCATACAGGGGCGGAACTGAAGCTTTCTTT. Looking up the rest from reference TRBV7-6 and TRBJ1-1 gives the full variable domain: GAGVSQSPRYKVTKRGQDVALRCDPISGHVSLYWYRQALGQGPEFLTYFNYEAQQDKSGLPNDRFSAERPEGSISTLTIQRTEQRDSAMYRCASSPYRGGTEAFFGQGTRLTVV.